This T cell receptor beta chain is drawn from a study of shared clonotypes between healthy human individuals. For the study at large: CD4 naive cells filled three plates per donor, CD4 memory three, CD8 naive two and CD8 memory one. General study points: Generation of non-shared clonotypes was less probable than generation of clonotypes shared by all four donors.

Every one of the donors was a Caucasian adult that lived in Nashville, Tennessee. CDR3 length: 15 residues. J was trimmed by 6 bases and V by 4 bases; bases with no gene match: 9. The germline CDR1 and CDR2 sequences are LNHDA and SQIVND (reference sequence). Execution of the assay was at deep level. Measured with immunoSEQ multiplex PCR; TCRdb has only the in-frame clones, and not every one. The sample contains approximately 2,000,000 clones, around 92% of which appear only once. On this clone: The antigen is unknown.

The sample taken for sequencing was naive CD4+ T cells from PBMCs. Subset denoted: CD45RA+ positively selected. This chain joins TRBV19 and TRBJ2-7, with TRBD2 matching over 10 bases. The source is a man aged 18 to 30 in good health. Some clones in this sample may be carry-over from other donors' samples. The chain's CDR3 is CASSTVAGGGSEQYF. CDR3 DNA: TGTGCCAGTAGTACCGTAGCGGGAGGTGGGTCCGAGCAGTACTTC.